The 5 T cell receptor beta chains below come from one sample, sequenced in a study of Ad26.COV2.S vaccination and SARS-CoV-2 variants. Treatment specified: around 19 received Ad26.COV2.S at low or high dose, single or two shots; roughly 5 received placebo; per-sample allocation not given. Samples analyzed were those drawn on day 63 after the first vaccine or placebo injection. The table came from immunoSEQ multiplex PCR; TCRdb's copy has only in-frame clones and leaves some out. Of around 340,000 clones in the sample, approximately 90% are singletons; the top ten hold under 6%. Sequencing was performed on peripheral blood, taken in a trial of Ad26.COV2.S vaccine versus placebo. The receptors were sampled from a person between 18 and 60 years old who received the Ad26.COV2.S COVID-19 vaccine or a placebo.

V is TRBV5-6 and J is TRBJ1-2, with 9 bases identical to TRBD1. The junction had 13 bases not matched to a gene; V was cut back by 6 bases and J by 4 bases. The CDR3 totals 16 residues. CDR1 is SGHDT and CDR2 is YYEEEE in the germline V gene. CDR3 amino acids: CASTLIQGAPAYGYTF. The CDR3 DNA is TGTGCCAGCACCTTAATACAGGGGGCGCCAGCCTATGGCTACACCTTC.

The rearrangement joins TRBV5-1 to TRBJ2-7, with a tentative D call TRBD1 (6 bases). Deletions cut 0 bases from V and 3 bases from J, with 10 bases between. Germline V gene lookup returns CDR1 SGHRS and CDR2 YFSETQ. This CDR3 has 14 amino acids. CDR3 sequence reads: CASSLGDNRYEQYF. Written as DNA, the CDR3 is TGCGCCAGCAGCTTGGGGGACAATCGCTACGAGCAGTACTTC.

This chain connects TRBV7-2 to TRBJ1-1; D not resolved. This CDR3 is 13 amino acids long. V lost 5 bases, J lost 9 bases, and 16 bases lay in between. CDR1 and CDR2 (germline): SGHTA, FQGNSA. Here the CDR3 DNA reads TGTGCCAGCAGCCGAGGGATTTCCGAACAAGCTTTCTTT. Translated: CASSRGISEQAFF.

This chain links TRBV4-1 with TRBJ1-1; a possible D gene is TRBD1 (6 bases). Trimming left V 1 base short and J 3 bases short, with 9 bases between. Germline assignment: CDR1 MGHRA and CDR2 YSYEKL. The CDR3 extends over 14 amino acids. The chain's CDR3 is CASSQVKGDTEAFF. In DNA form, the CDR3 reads TGCGCCAGCAGCCAAGTAAAGGGGGACACTGAAGCTTTCTTT.

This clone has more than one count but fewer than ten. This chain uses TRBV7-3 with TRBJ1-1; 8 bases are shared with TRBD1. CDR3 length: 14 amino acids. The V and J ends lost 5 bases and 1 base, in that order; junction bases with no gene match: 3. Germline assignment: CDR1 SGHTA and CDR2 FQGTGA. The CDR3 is CASSVGTGNTEAFF. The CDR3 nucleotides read TGTGCCAGCAGCGTCGGGACAGGGAACACTGAAGCTTTCTTT.